The T cell receptor beta chain described here comes from a study of molecular identifiers for immune sequencing clone quantification. The CDR3 runs to 15 residues. V shed 4 bases and J 1 base; nucleotides not matched to a gene: 4. The germline gives CDR1 MDHEN, CDR2 SYDVKM. TCRdb itself ran the PCR reads through MiXCR, one entry per CDR3 protein. The sample contains hundreds of thousands of distinct CDR3 sequences, roughly 24% of which appear only once. It was from about 19,000 to 1,100,000 sorted cells, with 10%, 30% or 50% RNA, that naive CD8 libraries came. Material for sequencing was naive CD8+ T cells from blood, with Jurkat cell RNA spiked in. Indicated subset: FACS-sorted CD8+CD4-CCR7+CD45RA+ naive T cells. This receptor was identified in a human donor in good health. Some libraries in this study had Jurkat cell RNA spiked in. This chain links TRBV28 with TRBJ2-7; 10 bases agree with TRBD2. The CDR3 DNA reads TGTGCCAGCAGTTCTAGCGGGAGCAAATCCTACGAGCAGTACTTC. Encoded protein: CASSSSGSKSYEQYF.